The T cell receptor (beta chain) under discussion was sequenced for a study of cytomegalovirus exposure and HLA in healthy donors. In regard to this clone: Its antigen is unidentified.

Whole-study findings and limits: Rarity marked most TCR sequences, yet some public TCRs occurred in many donors.

CDR1 and CDR2 from the germline V gene are SGHNT and YENEEA. The CDR3 is 13 amino acids. V shed 5 bases and J shed 5 bases, with 12 bases lying between them. The PCR made use of 60 Vbeta and 13 Jbeta primers. The protocol was immunoSEQ multiplex PCR, while the TCRdb copy is restricted to in-frame clones and leaves out a portion. This sample carries more than 110,000 clones, around 83% of them seen once, and the ten largest clones take around 1.3%. The receptor's source is a male donor in good health and CMV-seropositive. The J gene is TRBJ1-1, the V gene TRBV11-3; D is unclear. The specimen sequenced was PBMCs. Here the CDR3 reads CASSASPGTEAFF. CDR3 DNA: TGTGCCAGCAGCGCCTCTCCGGGGACTGAAGCTTTCTTT.